This entry lists 20 T cell receptor beta chains sequenced from one sample in a study of early T cells in non-severe SARS-CoV-2 infection. TCRdb used MiXCR to reprocess the 5' RACE reads, holding one entry per CDR3 protein. In the table there are approximately 35,000 distinct CDR3 sequences, roughly 7.1% of which are singletons. The sample in question was whole blood, obtained at baseline. All receptors derive from an adult who was a healthcare worker with PCR-confirmed SARS-CoV-2 infection or an uninfected control (not recorded which).

This clonotype was recorded at least ten times. The gene calls are TRBV27 and TRBJ2-7, with D perhaps matching TRBD2 (6 bases). The CDR3 is made up of 14 amino acids. Deletions cut 3 bases from V and 2 bases from J, with 11 bases between. CDR1 is MNHEY, CDR2 SMNVEV, per germline (reference sequence). The CDR3 region is CASSFGAGTYEQYF. The CDR3 coding sequence is TGTGCCAGCAGTTTCGGCGCGGGGACCTACGAGCAGTACTTC.

Many counts were recorded for this clonotype. The chain is built from TRBV7-9 and TRBJ2-4, with 8 nucleotides matching TRBD1. The germline V gene encodes CDR1 SEHNR and CDR2 FQNEAQ (reference sequence). Trimming at V came to 1 base and at J to 7 bases, leaving 0 bases not matched to a gene. The CDR3 is 13 residues long. Here the CDR3 DNA reads TGTGCCAGCAGCTTAGGACAGGGGAACATTCAGTACTTC. Protein product: CASSLGQGNIQYF.

This clonotype has at least ten counts. The chain uses TRBV20-1 and TRBJ2-7; D possibly corresponds to TRBD2 (6 bases). V shed 5 bases and J shed 1 base, with 12 bases lying between them. Germline CDR1 is DFQATT and CDR2 is SNEGSKA (reference sequence). There are 13 residues in the CDR3. DNA for the CDR3: TGCAGTGCTTGGACTACCCCGTCCTACGAGCAGTACTTC. Protein sequence: CSAWTTPSYEQYF.

This clonotype was observed at least ten times. The rearrangement uses TRBV15 and TRBJ2-1; D is possibly TRBD2 (6 bases). Germline CDR1 is LNHNV and CDR2 is YYDKDF (reference sequence). This CDR3 comprises 15 residues. Trimming left V 0 bases short and J 3 bases short, with 9 bases between. CDR3 residues: CATSRDIAVYNEQFF. The CDR3 DNA follows: TGTGCCACCAGCAGAGATATAGCGGTCTACAATGAGCAGTTCTTC.

This clonotype was observed many times. This chain links TRBV20-1 with TRBJ2-1; 10 bases are shared with TRBD2. This CDR3 is built from 14 residues. J gave up 5 bases and V 4 bases, and 5 bases lay outside the gene matches. Germline V gene sequence: CDR1 DFQATT, CDR2 SNEGSKA (reference sequence). In nucleotides, the CDR3 is TGCAGTGCTAAGACTAGCGGGCCTCACAATGAGCAGTTCTTC. Its translation is CSAKTSGPHNEQFF.

This clonotype was found many times. The CDR3 reads CASSFGGSRTTDTQYF. The CDR3 DNA is TGTGCCAGCAGCTTCGGGGGTAGCCGAACCACAGATACGCAGTATTTT. The V gene is TRBV7-2, the J gene TRBJ2-3, with D possibly TRBD2 on 6 matching bases. The CDR3 totals 16 residues. The ends were cut back, 3 bases at V and 2 bases at J, with 15 bases in the middle. Germline V gene lookup returns CDR1 SGHTA and CDR2 FQGNSA. The variable domain in full, completed from reference TRBV7-2 and TRBJ2-3, reads GAGVSQSPSNKVTEKGKDVELRCDPISGHTALYWYRQSLGQGLEFLIYFQGNSAPDKSGLPSDRFSAERTGGSVSTLTIQRTQQEDSAVYLCASSFGGSRTTDTQYFGPGTRLTVL.

The chain combines TRBV27 with TRBJ1-2; 8 bases align to TRBD1. Germline CDR1 and CDR2: MNHEY and SMNVEV (reference sequence). Trimming cost V 1 base and J 3 bases; bases outside gene matches: 4. This CDR3 spans 15 amino acids. The CDR3 loop reads CASSLWPGGDYGYTF. In DNA form, the CDR3 reads TGTGCCAGCAGTTTATGGCCAGGGGGCGACTATGGCTACACCTTC.

The table lists this clonotype with many counts. The CDR3 region is CSARARDRLTDTQYF. The CDR3 region has the DNA TGCAGTGCTAGAGCACGGGACAGACTCACAGATACGCAGTATTTT. The gene calls are TRBV20-1 and TRBJ2-3; 7 bases fit TRBD1. Germline values: CDR1 DFQATT, CDR2 SNEGSKA (reference sequence). The junction had 6 bases not matched to a gene; V was cut back by 1 base and J by 2 bases. The CDR3 has 15 residues.

This chain links TRBV5-1 with TRBJ1-5; D perhaps matches TRBD1 (5 bases). The CDR3 loop spans 14 amino acids. Germline CDR1 and CDR2: SGHRS and YFSETQ. Trimming left V 4 bases short and J 4 bases short, with 12 bases between. Written as DNA, the CDR3 is TGCGCCAGCAGCCCGGACGGGGCAAATCAGCCCCAGCATTTT. It codes for CASSPDGANQPQHF. Filled out from reference TRBV5-1 and TRBJ1-5, the complete variable domain reads KAGVTQTPRYLIKTRGQQVTLSCSPISGHRSVSWYQQTPGQGLQFLFEYFSETQRNKGNFPGRFSGRQFSNSRSEMNVSTLELGDSALYLCASSPDGANQPQHFGDGTRLSIL.

In this sample, this clonotype turned up many times. Written as DNA, the CDR3 is TGCGCCAGCAGCCAAGATAGCGGGCCGTCTGGGGCCAACGTCCTGACTTTC. Translation gives CASSQDSGPSGANVLTF. The chain recombines TRBV4-3 with TRBJ2-6; 7 bases map to TRBD2. The CDR3 runs 17 residues. V lost 0 bases to trimming and J lost 1 base; unmatched junction nucleotides: 3. Germline CDR1 is LGHNA and CDR2 is YSLEER.

This clonotype turned up a few times. This chain uses TRBV6-1 with TRBJ1-2; D remains unclear. The germline V and J ends were trimmed by 2 bases and 1 base, with 8 bases remaining between them. This CDR3 has 14 residues. Germline V CDR1 and CDR2: MNHNS, SASEGT. CDR3 sequence reads: CASSEFPSNYGYTF. CDR3 sequence (DNA): TGTGCCAGCAGTGAATTCCCGAGTAACTATGGCTACACCTTC.

This clonotype was seen a few times. The chain carries TRBV6-5 and TRBJ2-3, with 8 bases fitting TRBD2. Germline V lookup: CDR1 MNHEY, CDR2 SVGAGI. The ends lost 5 bases at V and 2 bases at J; junction bases unmatched: 6. The CDR3 runs to 15 residues. CDR3 in amino acids: CASSQLAGYTDTQYF. CDR3 in DNA: TGTGCCAGCAGTCAGCTAGCGGGTTACACAGATACGCAGTATTTT.

V gene TRBV7-2 combines with J gene TRBJ1-3; D perhaps matches TRBD1 (5 bases). In germline, CDR1 is SGHTA, CDR2 FQGNSA. Trimming left V 2 bases short and J 1 base short, with 6 bases between. The CDR3 runs 14 residues. The CDR3: CASSLQGSGNTIYF. CDR3 nucleotides: TGTGCCAGCAGCTTACAGGGTTCTGGAAACACCATATATTTT.

The gene calls are TRBV6-6 and TRBJ1-4, with 12 bases identical to TRBD1. CDR3 size: 18 residues. Germline V gene sequence: CDR1 MNHNY, CDR2 SVGAGI (reference sequence). The J segment lost 0 bases and the V segment lost 6 bases, leaving 8 bases of the junction unmatched. The DNA of the CDR3 is TGTGCCAGCAGGTCCGGGACAGGGGGCCTTGCAACTAATGAAAAACTGTTTTTT. It encodes CASRSGTGGLATNEKLFF.

This clonotype showed up many times. The V and J genes are TRBV10-3 and TRBJ2-3; D is ambiguous. The germline V gene encodes CDR1 ENHRY and CDR2 SYGVKD. With 3 bases removed from V and 0 bases from J, the gap between germline ends came to 1 base. This CDR3 contains 12 residues. The CDR3 DNA reads TGTGCCATCAGTGACAGCACAGATACGCAGTATTTT. This gives the protein CAISDSTDTQYF.

This clonotype was detected ten times or more. J is TRBJ1-2 and V is TRBV28; D gene unclear. This CDR3 region has 13 residues. The V end was cut by 2 bases, the J end by 6 bases, with 10 bases between. In germline, CDR1 is MDHEN, CDR2 SYDVKM. In DNA form, the CDR3 reads TGTGCCAGCAGTTTAGTTGGTGCGGATGGCTACACCTTC. Encoded protein: CASSLVGADGYTF.

This clonotype was counted a few times. This chain connects TRBV4-1 to TRBJ2-5; D uncertain. Germline V gives CDR1 MGHRA, CDR2 YSYEKL. This CDR3 contains 15 residues. The V gene lost 1 base and the J gene lost 1 base, with 10 bases spanning the gap. The CDR3 nucleotides read TGCGCCAGCAGCCAAGCCCAGACCTCCCAAGAGACCCAGTACTTC. It codes for CASSQAQTSQETQYF.

The V call is TRBV18, the J call TRBJ2-7; 8 nucleotides agree with TRBD1. Trimming cost V 2 bases and J 5 bases; bases outside gene matches: 17. Germline V gives CDR1 KGHSH, CDR2 LQKENI. This CDR3 has 18 amino acids. The CDR3 nucleotides are TGTGCCAGCTCACCAAATTATGGTCGAGGACAGGGTTCCCACGAGCAGTACTTC. Translating gives CASSPNYGRGQGSHEQYF.

The chain combines TRBV30 with TRBJ2-7, with 9 bases matching TRBD1. Trimming removed 4 bases from V and 6 bases from J; junction bases left unmatched: 10. The germline CDR1 and CDR2 sequences are GTSNPN and SVGIG (reference sequence). The length of the CDR3 is 14 residues. In DNA form, the CDR3 reads TGTGCCTGGAACACGGGACAGGGTCTCACCGAGCAGTACGTC. This sequence encodes CAWNTGQGLTEQYV.

The rearrangement links TRBV7-9 to TRBJ2-6; maybe TRBD1 (5 bases). Germline CDR1 SEHNR, CDR2 FQNEAQ (reference sequence). CDR3 length equals 16 residues. Trimming stripped 5 bases from V and 2 bases from J, with 13 bases between. CDR3 amino acids: CASSLPAGPGANVLTF. The CDR3 DNA follows: TGTGCCAGCAGCCTCCCGGCAGGGCCTGGGGCCAACGTCCTGACTTTC.